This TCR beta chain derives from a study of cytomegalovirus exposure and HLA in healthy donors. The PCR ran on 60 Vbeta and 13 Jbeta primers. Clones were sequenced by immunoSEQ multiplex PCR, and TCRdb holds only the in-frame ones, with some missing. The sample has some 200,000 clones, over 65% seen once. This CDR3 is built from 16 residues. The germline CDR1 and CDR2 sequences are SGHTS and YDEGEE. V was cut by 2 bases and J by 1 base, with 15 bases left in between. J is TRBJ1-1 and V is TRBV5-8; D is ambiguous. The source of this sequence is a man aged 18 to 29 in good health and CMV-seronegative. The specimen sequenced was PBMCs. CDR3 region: CASSFLKSQPNTEAFF. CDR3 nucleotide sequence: TGTGCCAGCAGCTTTCTTAAGTCACAGCCGAACACTGAAGCTTTCTTT.